What follows is one T cell receptor beta chain and its context. Its antigen is undetermined. This specimen comes from a study of shared clonotypes between healthy human individuals. The donor population consisted of healthy HIV-negative adults with no recent acute infections or vaccinations. Regarding the study as a whole: Relative to their counterparts shared across all four donors, non-shared clonotypes exhibited diminished generation probabilities.

Trimming shortened V by 4 bases and J by 1 base, and 14 bases separated the two germline ends. The CDR3 is 15 amino acids. Germline V gene sequence: CDR1 GTSNPN, CDR2 SVGIG (reference sequence). Sorted-subset replicate PCRs used roughly 180 ng DNA, some 33,000 T cell genomes. Measured with immunoSEQ multiplex PCR; TCRdb has only the in-frame clones, and not every one. The data contain about 610,000 clones, around 97% of them singletons. This TCR derives from a woman younger than 45 in good health. What was sequenced was naive CD4+ T cells sorted from blood. The subset was: CD45RA+ positively selected. The genes are TRBV30 and TRBJ2-4, with D uncertain. CDR3 coding DNA: TGTGCCTGGATTCCCCCACCGGCGGCCAAAAACATTCAGTACTTC. This sequence encodes CAWIPPPAAKNIQYF.